A selection of T cell receptor beta chains follows, all from one sample in a study of spatial heterogeneity in lung cancer. From the 5' RACE reads, TCRdb called clonotypes with MiXCR, one entry per CDR3 protein. The sample includes some 11,000 distinct CDR3 sequences, 6.3% of them seen just once. The starting material was PBMCs, obtained at surgery. Receptor source: a male donor with early-stage non-small cell lung cancer. Each CDR3 is given with its conserved first and last residue. A D gene is named only where the DNA matches it firmly. For some rows the clone size is stated as once, few or many, or as a class when expanded; others skip it.

d_call: TRBD1
j_call: TRBJ1-2
v_call: TRBV20-1
clone_size: .
cdr3_nt: TGCAGTGGCAATCCCCGACAGGGGCGTCTGGATGGGTATGGCTACACCTTC
cdr3_aa: CSGNPRQGRLDGYGYTF

d_call: .
j_call: TRBJ1-5
v_call: TRBV20-1
clone_size: many
cdr3_nt: TGCAGTGCTAGAGACCCTTACAGGGCTCCTCAGCCCCAGCATTTT
cdr3_aa: CSARDPYRAPQPQHF

d_call: .
j_call: TRBJ2-1
v_call: TRBV15
clone_size: many
cdr3_nt: TGTGCCACCAGCAGCCCGGCGCTGCGGGGCAATGAGCAGTTCTTC
cdr3_aa: CATSSPALRGNEQFF

d_call: TRBD2
j_call: TRBJ2-3
v_call: TRBV5-1
clone_size: few
cdr3_nt: TGCGCCAGCAGCTTGGTCTGGGCGACTAGCGGGGCCCCAAAGGCAGATACGCAGTATTTT
cdr3_aa: CASSLVWATSGAPKADTQYF

d_call: .
j_call: TRBJ2-7
v_call: TRBV7-2
clone_size: .
cdr3_nt: TGTGCCAGCAGCTTCCGGGACACCGGTCTCTACGAGCAGTACTTC
cdr3_aa: CASSFRDTGLYEQYF

d_call: .
j_call: TRBJ2-7
v_call: TRBV2
clone_size: .
cdr3_nt: TGTGCCAGCAGTGACTTAGTAGCGACCGACGAGCAGTACTTC
cdr3_aa: CASSDLVATDEQYF

d_call: .
j_call: TRBJ1-1
v_call: TRBV5-1
clone_size: .
cdr3_nt: TGCGCCAGCAGCTTGGAGCCCAGATCGAACACTGAAGCTTTCTTT
cdr3_aa: CASSLEPRSNTEAFF

d_call: .
j_call: TRBJ1-2
v_call: TRBV10-3
clone_size: medium-sized
cdr3_nt: TGTGCCATCAGTGAGCGGCAGGGAGCTAACTATGGCTACACCTTC
cdr3_aa: CAISERQGANYGYTF

d_call: .
j_call: TRBJ1-5
v_call: TRBV6-5
clone_size: few
cdr3_nt: TGTGCCAGCAGTTCTATGGTGGGAATTGGCAATCAGCCCCAGCATTTT
cdr3_aa: CASSSMVGIGNQPQHF

d_call: .
j_call: TRBJ2-2
v_call: TRBV29-1
clone_size: medium-sized
cdr3_nt: TGCAGCGTTGAACTCTCCCCGGGCACCGGGGAGCTGTTTTTT
cdr3_aa: CSVELSPGTGELFF

d_call: TRBD1
j_call: TRBJ2-3
v_call: TRBV3-1
clone_size: medium-sized
cdr3_nt: TGTGCCAGCAGCCAAGATTTGGGACAGGACACAGATACGCAGTATTTT
cdr3_aa: CASSQDLGQDTDTQYF

d_call: TRBD1
j_call: TRBJ2-3
v_call: TRBV24-1
clone_size: many
cdr3_nt: TGTGCCACCAGTGAGCCAGCAGGGGGTGGTAGCACAGATACGCAGTATTTT
cdr3_aa: CATSEPAGGGSTDTQYF

d_call: .
j_call: TRBJ1-4
v_call: TRBV20-1
clone_size: few
cdr3_nt: TGCAGTGCTAGAGATGTACGGGACATGTTTAATGAAAAACTGTTTTTT
cdr3_aa: CSARDVRDMFNEKLFF

d_call: TRBD2
j_call: TRBJ2-1
v_call: TRBV25-1
clone_size: many
cdr3_nt: TGTGCCAGCAGTGGCCCCACCCAGTCTAGCGGGAGAACGGATGAGCAGTTCTTC
cdr3_aa: CASSGPTQSSGRTDEQFF

d_call: TRBD2
j_call: TRBJ2-5
v_call: TRBV7-2
clone_size: many
cdr3_nt: TGTGCCAGCAGCACCCGGACTAGCGGGGGGTTCCCGGATAAAGAGACCCAGTACTTC
cdr3_aa: CASSTRTSGGFPDKETQYF

d_call: TRBD1
j_call: TRBJ1-1
v_call: TRBV5-1
clone_size: many
cdr3_nt: TGCGCCAGCAGCTTCGCTCAACAGGGGGCCTTTCGGGGCACTGAAGCTTTCTTT
cdr3_aa: CASSFAQQGAFRGTEAFF

d_call: TRBD1
j_call: TRBJ2-3
v_call: TRBV28
clone_size: many
cdr3_nt: TGTGCCAGCAGTTTGACAGGGGGCGCAGATACGCAGTATTTT
cdr3_aa: CASSLTGGADTQYF

d_call: TRBD2
j_call: TRBJ2-5
v_call: TRBV20-1
clone_size: many
cdr3_nt: TGCAGTGCTAGAGATACGGGACTACCTTCTGAGACCCAGTACTTC
cdr3_aa: CSARDTGLPSETQYF

d_call: TRBD1
j_call: TRBJ2-1
v_call: TRBV5-1
clone_size: many
cdr3_nt: TGCGCCAGCAGTTATTCCGGGACAGGGGGGTCTAACAATGAGCAGTTCTTC
cdr3_aa: CASSYSGTGGSNNEQFF

d_call: TRBD2
j_call: TRBJ2-1
v_call: TRBV20-1
clone_size: many
cdr3_nt: TGCAGTGCTGCCTGGCTGACTAGCGGGAGAACATCCTACAATGAGCAGTTCTTC
cdr3_aa: CSAAWLTSGRTSYNEQFF

d_call: .
j_call: TRBJ2-7
v_call: TRBV12-3/TRBV12-4
clone_size: .
cdr3_nt: TGTGCCAGCAGTTTGAGGGGGGTTGAGCAGTACTTC
cdr3_aa: CASSLRGVEQYF

d_call: .
j_call: TRBJ2-1
v_call: TRBV27
clone_size: many
cdr3_nt: TGTGCCAGCAGTTCACGGACAGTGCCGAACTACAATGAGCAGTTCTTC
cdr3_aa: CASSSRTVPNYNEQFF

d_call: TRBD2
j_call: TRBJ2-3
v_call: TRBV20-1
clone_size: many
cdr3_nt: TGCAGTGCTAGAGACTTAGCGGGGCACACAGATACGCAGTATTTT
cdr3_aa: CSARDLAGHTDTQYF

d_call: .
j_call: TRBJ2-4
v_call: TRBV3-1
clone_size: .
cdr3_nt: TGTGCCAGCAGCCAAGACCCCTCGGGGATAAACATTCAGTACTTC
cdr3_aa: CASSQDPSGINIQYF

d_call: .
j_call: TRBJ2-7
v_call: TRBV10-3
clone_size: medium-sized
cdr3_nt: TGTGCCATCAGGTCGGGACAAAAATACGAGCAGTACTTC
cdr3_aa: CAIRSGQKYEQYF

d_call: TRBD2
j_call: TRBJ2-7
v_call: TRBV10-2
clone_size: many
cdr3_nt: TGCGCCAGCAAAGGGACTAGCGGAGGCTCCTACGAGCAGTACTTC
cdr3_aa: CASKGTSGGSYEQYF

d_call: TRBD2
j_call: TRBJ2-3
v_call: TRBV29-1
clone_size: few
cdr3_nt: TGCAGCGCCTTGACTAGCGGGGGAGATACGCAGTATTTT
cdr3_aa: CSALTSGGDTQYF

d_call: TRBD2
j_call: TRBJ2-2
v_call: TRBV5-1
clone_size: .
cdr3_nt: TGCGCCAGCACTAAACTAGCGGGAGGGCCTTACACCGGGGAGCTGTTTTTT
cdr3_aa: CASTKLAGGPYTGELFF

d_call: .
j_call: TRBJ2-7
v_call: TRBV3-1
clone_size: few
cdr3_nt: TGTGCCAGCAGCCAAGAGGGGGCAACCGTCAGCGACGAGCAGTACTTC
cdr3_aa: CASSQEGATVSDEQYF

d_call: TRBD1
j_call: TRBJ1-5
v_call: TRBV2
clone_size: .
cdr3_nt: TGTGCCAGCAGTGAAAGGGGGACAGGCAATCAGCCCCAGCATTTT
cdr3_aa: CASSERGTGNQPQHF

d_call: .
j_call: TRBJ2-1
v_call: TRBV3-2
clone_size: many
cdr3_nt: TGTGCCAGCAGCCAAGAAACCACCGACGGAGCCAGGACGGACAGTAATGAGCAGTTCTTC
cdr3_aa: CASSQETTDGARTDSNEQFF

d_call: .
j_call: TRBJ2-5
v_call: TRBV29-1
clone_size: medium-sized
cdr3_nt: TGCAGCGCACCGGGACAACCATCACAAGAGACCCAGTACTTC
cdr3_aa: CSAPGQPSQETQYF

d_call: .
j_call: TRBJ2-1
v_call: TRBV29-1
clone_size: medium-sized
cdr3_nt: TGCAGCGTTGAAAGCTACAATGAGCAGTTCTTC
cdr3_aa: CSVESYNEQFF

d_call: .
j_call: TRBJ2-2
v_call: TRBV3-1
clone_size: many
cdr3_nt: TGTGCCAGCAGCCGGGAGCCCGGGGAGCTGTTTTTT
cdr3_aa: CASSREPGELFF

d_call: .
j_call: TRBJ2-2
v_call: TRBV5-1
clone_size: many
cdr3_nt: TGCGCCAGCAGCTTGAACAGGGCGAACACCGGGGAGCTGTTTTTT
cdr3_aa: CASSLNRANTGELFF

d_call: .
j_call: TRBJ1-4
v_call: TRBV7-7
clone_size: many
cdr3_nt: TGTGCCAGCAGCTTAGAACGGAGTGAAAAACTGTTTTTT
cdr3_aa: CASSLERSEKLFF

d_call: .
j_call: TRBJ2-3
v_call: TRBV19
clone_size: many
cdr3_nt: TGTGCCAGTAGTATAGATCTGTTCAGGGGAACAGATACGCAGTATTTT
cdr3_aa: CASSIDLFRGTDTQYF

d_call: .
j_call: TRBJ2-7
v_call: TRBV12-3/TRBV12-4
clone_size: many
cdr3_nt: TGTGCCAGCAGTTTTAGGGGATACGAGCAGTACTTC
cdr3_aa: CASSFRGYEQYF

d_call: TRBD1
j_call: TRBJ2-7
v_call: TRBV5-1
clone_size: many
cdr3_nt: TGCGCCAGCAGCCCAACCGGGACAGGAGGCTACGAGCAGTACTTC
cdr3_aa: CASSPTGTGGYEQYF

d_call: .
j_call: TRBJ2-2
v_call: TRBV5-1
clone_size: many
cdr3_nt: TGCGCCAGCAGCCCCGAAGGTGGGGGAAACACCGGGGAGCTGTTTTTT
cdr3_aa: CASSPEGGGNTGELFF

d_call: .
j_call: TRBJ2-4
v_call: TRBV28
clone_size: .
cdr3_nt: TGTGCCAGCAGTTGGCACACCAAAAACATTCAGTACTTC
cdr3_aa: CASSWHTKNIQYF

d_call: TRBD2
j_call: TRBJ2-7
v_call: TRBV30
clone_size: medium-sized
cdr3_nt: TGTGCCTGGATCCCCAGCGGGAGGGGGGCCTACGAGCAGTACTTC
cdr3_aa: CAWIPSGRGAYEQYF

d_call: .
j_call: TRBJ1-3
v_call: TRBV25-1
clone_size: many
cdr3_nt: TGTGCCAGCAGTGAATTCGGGACACTCGACACCATATATTTT
cdr3_aa: CASSEFGTLDTIYF